Each of the 10 T cell receptor beta chains below was sequenced from the same sample in a study of T cells in localized non-small cell lung cancer. The method was immunoSEQ multiplex PCR; TCRdb's version includes in-frame clones alone and lacks a portion of them. The top ten hold about 4.5% of the sample, which has around 53,000 clones, around three quarters seen once. The sample was PBMCs, taken before any cancer treatment. These receptors were collected from a woman between 35 and 75 years old with stage II lung adenocarcinoma.

The chain recombines TRBV5-4 with TRBJ1-2; D may be TRBD1 (6 bases). This CDR3 comprises 15 residues. Germline V gene data show CDR1 as SGHNT and CDR2 as YYREEE (reference sequence). V lost 3 bases to trimming and J lost 4 bases, with 16 bases between them. CDR3 bases: TGTGCCAGCAGCTCATCCCACAGGGCTAGCTATGGCTACACCTTC. Protein product: CASSSSHRASYGYTF.

The chain carries TRBV6-5 and TRBJ1-1; D gene ambiguous. Germline V gives CDR1 MNHEY, CDR2 SVGAGI. The CDR3 extends over 15 amino acids. With 0 bases removed from V and 2 bases from J, the gap between germline ends came to 10 bases. CDR3 DNA: TGTGCCAGCAGTTACTCGTCAGCCGATAACACTGAAGCTTTCTTT. Its protein product is CASSYSSADNTEAFF.

The rearrangement links TRBV19 to TRBJ1-1, with D unclear. Germline V CDR1 and CDR2: LNHDA, SQIVND (reference sequence). The V end was cut by 6 bases, the J end by 1 base, with 9 bases between. This CDR3 is built from 13 residues. Here the CDR3 reads CASSSGENTEAFF. CDR3 sequence (DNA): TGTGCCAGTAGCTCCGGGGAGAACACTGAAGCTTTCTTT.

This chain connects TRBV6-5 to TRBJ1-2; 7 bases map to TRBD1. Germline trimming cut 5 bases from V and 8 bases from J; bases unmatched to any gene: 11. The CDR3 has 14 amino acids. Looked up from germline, CDR1 is MNHEY and CDR2 is SVGAGI. In nucleotides, the CDR3 is TGTGCCAGCAGTGTGTGGAGGGGGCTTGAAGGCTACACCTTC. Its protein product is CASSVWRGLEGYTF.

The genes are TRBV9 and TRBJ1-1; perhaps TRBD1 as D (5 bases). Trimming took 7 bases from V and 4 from J, leaving 14 bases between them. The V gene's germline CDR1 is SGDLS and CDR2 YYNGEE. The CDR3 contains 13 residues. CDR3 nucleotide sequence: TGTGCCAGCGGATCTGGGGGGAGCACTGAAGCTTTCTTT. Translation: CASGSGGSTEAFF.

The rearrangement joins TRBV2 to TRBJ2-3; unclear D gene. The germline V gene encodes CDR1 SNHLY and CDR2 FYNNEI. Trimming removed 6 bases at V and 2 bases at J, with 9 bases between. The CDR3 runs to 13 residues. The CDR3 DNA follows: TGTGCCAGCAGCGCTACAATCACAGATACGCAGTATTTT. This sequence encodes CASSATITDTQYF.

The chain links TRBV7-9 to TRBJ2-6; the D gene is possibly TRBD1 (7 bases). The CDR3 length is 19 residues. Germline loops: CDR1 SEHNR, CDR2 FQNEAQ (reference sequence). CDR3 region: CAMRDSVRTGTAGANVLTF. The CDR3, as DNA: TGTGCGATGCGGGACAGCGTACGTACGGGGACTGCCGGGGCCAACGTCCTGACTTTC. The full variable domain, completed using reference TRBV7-9 and TRBJ2-6, is DTGVSQNPRHKITKRGQNVTFRCDPISEHNRLYWYRQTLGQGPEFLTYFQNEAQLEKSRLLSDRFSAERPKGSFSTLEIQRTEQGDSAMYLCAMRDSVRTGTAGANVLTFGAGSRLTVL.

This clone was recorded once. The gene calls are TRBV6-1 and TRBJ1-1, with D perhaps TRBD1 (6 bases). V was trimmed by 8 bases and J by 2 bases, leaving 15 bases between them. This CDR3 has 14 residues. CDR1 and CDR2 from the germline V gene are MNHNS and SASEGT. The CDR3 nucleotides read TGTGCCAGCGTACTGGACAGTATTAACACTGAAGCTTTCTTT. This sequence encodes CASVLDSINTEAFF.

The chain links TRBV6-1 to TRBJ2-6; D might be TRBD1 or TRBD2, each matching 6 bases. V was clipped by 4 bases and J by 1 base, with 8 bases between them. There are 15 residues in the CDR3. Germline assignment: CDR1 MNHNS and CDR2 SASEGT. The DNA of the CDR3 is TGTGCCAGCAGTGCGGGGGCGTCTGGGGCCAACGTCCTGACTTTC. The encoded protein is CASSAGASGANVLTF.

This chain connects TRBV5-1 to TRBJ2-1; TRBD2 matches 11 bases. Germline CDR1 reads SGHRS; CDR2 reads YFSETQ. Germline trimming cut 0 bases from V and 2 bases from J; bases unmatched to any gene: 4. The CDR3 sequence is 17 residues long. The CDR3 region is CASSLASTSGAYNEQFF. In DNA form, the CDR3 reads TGCGCCAGCAGCTTGGCCTCGACTAGCGGGGCCTACAATGAGCAGTTCTTC. The full variable domain, with the rest looked up from reference TRBV5-1 and TRBJ2-1, is KAGVTQTPRYLIKTRGQQVTLSCSPISGHRSVSWYQQTPGQGLQFLFEYFSETQRNKGNFPGRFSGRQFSNSRSEMNVSTLELGDSALYLCASSLASTSGAYNEQFFGPGTRLTVL.